The present entry profiles one T cell receptor beta chain with its context. This sample is drawn from a study of blood T cell repertoires in COVID-19. About the research overall: Collection of acute and convalescent COVID-19 samples took place in the United States, Italy and Spain. PBMCs, B-cell-depleted T cells, or T cells provided the cDNA or gDNA that made up the material.

Original processing methods: Estimates of nucleated cell counts were drawn from the amplification of reference gene primers. Here immunoSEQ multiplex PCR was the method, and the copy in TCRdb shows in-frame clones only, minus some. That table furnishes V, J and clone size, whereas the DNA furnished D and trimming. The table shows about 130,000 clones, with about 76% occurring only once. Sequencing was performed on peripheral blood. This TCR derives from a woman in her fifties or sixties with active or convalescent COVID-19.

CDR3 nucleotides: TGCGCCAGCAGAGACAGGGAGGTATACGGGGAGCTGTTTTTT. It specifies CASRDREVYGELFF. The chain is built from TRBV4-1 and TRBJ2-2, with D possibly TRBD1 on 7 matching bases. The CDR3 contains 14 residues. Trimming took 6 bases from V and 7 from J, leaving 15 bases between them. Germline CDR1 and CDR2: MGHRA and YSYEKL.